This T cell receptor (beta chain) was sequenced in a study of response to subunit inactivated influenza vaccine. TCRdb redid the calling of the RT-PCR reads with MiXCR, one entry per CDR3 protein. The sample lists 280,000 or so distinct CDR3 sequences, 21% occurring once. The CDR3 runs 14 residues. From germline, CDR1 is SGHAT and CDR2 FQNNGV. Trimming removed 4 bases at V and 4 bases at J, with 13 bases between. This material consisted of PBMCs from blood, taken about 19 months after vaccination. J is TRBJ2-5 and V is TRBV11-2, with D perhaps being TRBD1 or TRBD2 (5 bases each). The clonotype comes from a man aged 50 to 69 who received an inactivated influenza vaccine. The CDR3 coding sequence is TGTGCCAGCAGCTCTGCTTGGGGGTTAGAGACCCAGTACTTC. This gives the protein CASSSAWGLETQYF. The whole variable domain, remainder taken from reference TRBV11-2 and TRBJ2-5, is EAGVAQSPRYKIIEKRQSVAFWCNPISGHATLYWYQQILGQGPKLLIQFQNNGVVDDSQLPKDRFSAERLKGVDSTLKIQPAKLEDSAVYLCASSSAWGLETQYFGPGTRLLVL.